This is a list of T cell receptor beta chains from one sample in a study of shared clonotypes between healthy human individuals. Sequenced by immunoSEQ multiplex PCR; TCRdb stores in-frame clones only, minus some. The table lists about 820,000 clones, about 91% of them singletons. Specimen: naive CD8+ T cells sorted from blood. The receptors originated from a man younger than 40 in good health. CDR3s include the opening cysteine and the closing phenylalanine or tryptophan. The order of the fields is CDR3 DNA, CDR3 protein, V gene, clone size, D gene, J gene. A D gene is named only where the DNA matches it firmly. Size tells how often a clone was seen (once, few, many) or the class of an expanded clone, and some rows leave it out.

DNA: TGTGCCACCAACCTCGGAGCGGGAGTGTACAATGAGCAGTTCTTC
CDR3: CATNLGAGVYNEQFF
V: TRBV19
size: .
D: TRBD2
J: TRBJ2-1

DNA: TGTGCCAGCAGTGAAATGGGGTTAGCGGGAGAGGGGGCCAAAAACATTCAGTACTTC
CDR3: CASSEMGLAGEGAKNIQYF
V: TRBV2
size: .
D: TRBD2
J: TRBJ2-4

DNA: TGTGCCAGCAGCTGGGGGTCAGGGACGAACACCGGGGAGCTGTTTTTT
CDR3: CASSWGSGTNTGELFF
V: TRBV5-4
size: .
D: .
J: TRBJ2-2

DNA: TGTGCCAGCAGCTCCGGGACAGGGGGGACCACGGGCTCCTACAATGAGCAGTTCTTC
CDR3: CASSSGTGGTTGSYNEQFF
V: TRBV7-9
size: .
D: TRBD1
J: TRBJ2-1

DNA: TGTGCCAGCAGCGCGTACAGGAACTCCTACGAGCAGTACTTC
CDR3: CASSAYRNSYEQYF
V: TRBV6-1
size: .
D: .
J: TRBJ2-7

DNA: TGTGCCACCAGCAGACCACGACAGGGGGAGTTAGATACGCAGTATTTT
CDR3: CATSRPRQGELDTQYF
V: TRBV15
size: .
D: TRBD1
J: TRBJ2-3

DNA: TGTGCCAGCAGTTTGCGGGCAAACAATCAGCCCCAGCATTTT
CDR3: CASSLRANNQPQHF
V: TRBV28
size: .
D: .
J: TRBJ1-5

DNA: TGTGCCAGCAGCCCATGGGACTTCTCTTACAATGAGCAGTTCTTC
CDR3: CASSPWDFSYNEQFF
V: TRBV9
size: .
D: .
J: TRBJ2-1

DNA: TGCGCCAGCAGCTTGTTCGGGACAGATGGCTACACCTTC
CDR3: CASSLFGTDGYTF
V: TRBV5-1
size: once
D: TRBD1
J: TRBJ1-2

DNA: TGTGCCAGCAGCTCGGGACTGGTCGGGCCCTACGAGCAGTACTTC
CDR3: CASSSGLVGPYEQYF
V: TRBV7-9
size: .
D: .
J: TRBJ2-7

DNA: TGTGCCAGCAGCCTTTTACTAGCGGGAGTGGACGAGCAGTACTTC
CDR3: CASSLLLAGVDEQYF
V: TRBV7-6
size: .
D: TRBD2
J: TRBJ2-7

DNA: TGTGCCAGCAGTCCAGAAGGGGGGCGGTCGTATGAGCAGTTCTTC
CDR3: CASSPEGGRSYEQFF
V: TRBV28
size: .
D: .
J: TRBJ2-1

DNA: TGTGCCAGCAGCTTAGCTCGGACCCCTGAGCAGTTCTTC
CDR3: CASSLARTPEQFF
V: TRBV7-6
size: .
D: .
J: TRBJ2-1

DNA: TGTGCCAGCAGCTTATTCGGTCTAGCGGGAAGCTCCTACGAGCAGTACTTC
CDR3: CASSLFGLAGSSYEQYF
V: TRBV7-8
size: .
D: TRBD2
J: TRBJ2-7

DNA: TGTGCCAGCAGCCCCCCCGAATTCGACGAGCAGTACTTC
CDR3: CASSPPEFDEQYF
V: TRBV7-9
size: .
D: .
J: TRBJ2-7

DNA: TGCGCCAGCAGCCAAGAGTATGAGGGTCTTTCCTACGAGCAGTACTTC
CDR3: CASSQEYEGLSYEQYF
V: TRBV4-1
size: .
D: .
J: TRBJ2-7

DNA: TGTGCCAGCTCACCACCTGCAGGGAACACTGAAGCTTTCTTT
CDR3: CASSPPAGNTEAFF
V: TRBV18
size: once
D: .
J: TRBJ1-1

DNA: TGCAGCGTTGTTACAGGCCCGGCCGCCCAGTACTTC
CDR3: CSVVTGPAAQYF
V: TRBV29-1
size: .
D: .
J: TRBJ2-5

DNA: TGTGCCAGCAGCTTAGCACCGGGGTTAAATGAAGCTTTCTTT
CDR3: CASSLAPGLNEAFF
V: TRBV7-8
size: .
D: .
J: TRBJ1-1

DNA: TGTGCCAGCAGCCCCGGCGCGGGGTCAGTAGAGACCCAGTACTTC
CDR3: CASSPGAGSVETQYF
V: TRBV7-9
size: .
D: .
J: TRBJ2-5

DNA: TGTGCCAGTACCATGACCGGGGAGCTGTTTTTT
CDR3: CASTMTGELFF
V: TRBV19
size: .
D: .
J: TRBJ2-2

DNA: TGTGCCAGCAGTTTTAGGGGGGGACAAAACTATGGCTACACCTTC
CDR3: CASSFRGGQNYGYTF
V: TRBV25-1
size: .
D: .
J: TRBJ1-2

DNA: TGTGCCAGCAGCCAAGAGAGCAATGAGCAGTTCTTC
CDR3: CASSQESNEQFF
V: TRBV14
size: few
D: .
J: TRBJ2-1

DNA: TGTGCCAGCAGCCTTCTGGGACTAGCGGTCTACGAGCAGTACTTC
CDR3: CASSLLGLAVYEQYF
V: TRBV7-8
size: .
D: TRBD2
J: TRBJ2-7

DNA: TGTGCCAGCAGTTCCCTACTAGCGAACACAGATACGCAGTATTTT
CDR3: CASSSLLANTDTQYF
V: TRBV27
size: few
D: TRBD2
J: TRBJ2-3

DNA: TGTGCCAGCAGTTTTTGGGGACAGGAGGTGACTAGCGGGATAAGCACAGATACGCAGTATTTT
CDR3: CASSFWGQEVTSGISTDTQYF
V: TRBV28
size: .
D: TRBD2
J: TRBJ2-3

DNA: TGTGCCAGCAGCTATCAGGGAAGCTATAGCAATCAGCCCCAGCATTTT
CDR3: CASSYQGSYSNQPQHF
V: TRBV5-6
size: few
D: .
J: TRBJ1-5

DNA: TGTGCCAGCAGCACTCGTTCCCGGGAGGGCGCTACAGATACGCAGTATTTT
CDR3: CASSTRSREGATDTQYF
V: TRBV7-9
size: .
D: TRBD2
J: TRBJ2-3

DNA: TGTGCCACCAGCAGAGATGGGGGGATATATGGCTACACCTTC
CDR3: CATSRDGGIYGYTF
V: TRBV15
size: .
D: .
J: TRBJ1-2

DNA: TGCAGCGTTGTTCTAGCGGATCGAGACGCGAACACCGGGGAGCTGTTTTTT
CDR3: CSVVLADRDANTGELFF
V: TRBV29-1
size: .
D: TRBD2
J: TRBJ2-2

DNA: TGCAGCGCAGAGGGCCGGGACAGGGTACACCGGGGAGCTGTTTTT
CDR3: CSAEGRDRVHRGAVF
V: TRBV29-1
size: .
D: TRBD1
J: TRBJ2-2

DNA: TGTGCCAGCAGCCCCCGCCGCGGGACCATCTCCTACAATGAGCAGTTCTTC
CDR3: CASSPRRGTISYNEQFF
V: TRBV7-8
size: .
D: .
J: TRBJ2-1

DNA: TGTGCCAGCAGCTTAACCGCTCTAGCGGGAGCACGAGGAGATGAGCAGTTCTTC
CDR3: CASSLTALAGARGDEQFF
V: TRBV7-2
size: .
D: TRBD2
J: TRBJ2-1

DNA: TGTGCCAGCAGCTTAGCAGTGGGGGCGCTTAATGGCTACACCTTC
CDR3: CASSLAVGALNGYTF
V: TRBV7-9
size: .
D: .
J: TRBJ1-2